One TCR beta chain is described in this entry. Its antigen remains unknown. The entry originates in a study of beta chain features in type 1 diabetes. Study at large: Patients and healthy donors were similar in age, gender and cell yields.

Study observations and caveats: Insertions were fewer and deletions more numerous at VDJ junctions in type 1 diabetes patients.

The V and J ends lost 1 base and 5 bases respectively, with 10 bases between them. Germline CDR1 and CDR2: SGHNT and YYREEE (reference sequence). This CDR3 is 14 amino acids long. The investigators reverse transcribed all of the isolated RNA, so they sequenced expressed TCRB transcripts. Generated by immunoSEQ multiplex PCR, the TCRdb table keeps only in-frame clones and is missing some. The repertoire includes roughly 120,000 clones, approximately 39% of them detected once, and around 0.07% sits in the top ten. This clonotype was obtained from a woman aged 18-29 years in good health. The chain is built from TRBV5-4 and TRBJ1-3, with a tentative D call TRBD1 (5 bases). The sample consisted of stem cell memory CD4+ T cells from blood. The CDR3 sequence: CASSLPGLRNTIYF. DNA for the CDR3: TGTGCCAGCAGCTTGCCAGGGTTAAGAAACACCATATATTTT. The whole variable domain, remainder taken from reference TRBV5-4 and TRBJ1-3, is ETGVTQSPTHLIKTRGQQVTLRCSSQSGHNTVSWYQQALGQGPQFIFQYYREEENGRGNFPPRFSGLQFPNYSSELNVNALELDDSALYLCASSLPGLRNTIYFGEGSWLTVV.